This T cell receptor (beta chain) was obtained from a study of cytomegalovirus exposure and HLA in healthy donors. Background on the study: Ancestry clustering placed more than 80% of several hundred genotyped donors in the Caucasian-associated cluster.

The PCR was carried out with 60 Vbeta primers and 13 Jbeta primers. Sequenced by immunoSEQ multiplex PCR; TCRdb stores in-frame clones only, minus some. Altogether around 170,000 clones are present, approximately 79% being singletons, with the ten largest covering approximately 6.3%. V trimming: 2 bases; J trimming: 4 bases; junction bases outside the gene matches: 4. The CDR3 consists of 16 residues. From germline, CDR1 is MNHNS and CDR2 SASEGT. This clone was seen just once. Antigen unknown. Findings and caveats of the study: Being indistinguishable, some V segments were excluded, TRBV6-2 and TRBV6-3 among them. Presence/absence analyses took donor sequencing depth as roughly uniform.

The clonotype originates from a man aged 35-49 years in good health and CMV-seropositive. Sequenced: PBMCs. The chain uses TRBV6-1 and TRBJ2-5; TRBD2 matches at 13 bases. DNA for the CDR3: TGTGCCAGCAGTGAACCGACTAGCGGGGGGAGAGAGACCCAGTACTTC. Its translation: CASSEPTSGGRETQYF.